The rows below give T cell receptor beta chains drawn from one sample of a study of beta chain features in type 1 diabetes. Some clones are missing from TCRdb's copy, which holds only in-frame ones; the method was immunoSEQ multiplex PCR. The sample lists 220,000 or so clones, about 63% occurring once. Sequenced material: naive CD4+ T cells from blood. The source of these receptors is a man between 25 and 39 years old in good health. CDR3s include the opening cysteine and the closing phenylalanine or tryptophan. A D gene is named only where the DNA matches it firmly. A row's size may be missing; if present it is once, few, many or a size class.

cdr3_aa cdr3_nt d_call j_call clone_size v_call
CASSSRRLAGVETQYF TGTGCCAGCAGCTCCCGACGCCTAGCGGGAGTGGAGACCCAGTACTTC TRBD2 TRBJ2-5 NA TRBV7-9
CASSEAGTGDLGTQYF TGTGCCAGCAGCGAGGCCGGGACCGGGGACCTAGGGACCCAGTACTTC NA TRBJ2-5 few TRBV9
CASSVQGRNEQFF TGTGCCAGCAGTGTACAGGGGAGGAATGAGCAGTTCTTC NA TRBJ2-1 NA TRBV27
CASSLGQGSSYEQYF TGTGCCAGCAGCTTGGGACAGGGGAGCTCCTACGAGCAGTACTTC TRBD1 TRBJ2-7 NA TRBV7-8
CASMEDRFISGANVLTF TGCGCCAGCATGGAGGACAGGTTTATCTCTGGGGCCAACGTCCTGACTTTC TRBD1 TRBJ2-6 NA TRBV10-2
CASYIDTQYF TGTGCCAGCTACATAGATACGCAGTATTTT NA TRBJ2-3 few TRBV7-2
CASSIVSGVLYVGEQFF TGTGCCAGTAGTATAGTAAGCGGGGTACTATATGTAGGTGAGCAGTTCTTC TRBD2 TRBJ2-1 few TRBV19
CSVSSDTQYF TGCAGTGTTTCGTCAGATACGCAGTATTTT NA TRBJ2-3 NA TRBV20-1
CASSLADSAGANVLTF TGTGCCAGCAGCTTAGCGGATTCGGCTGGGGCCAACGTCCTGACTTTC NA TRBJ2-6 NA TRBV7-6
CAWSATGVSTDTQYF TGTGCCTGGAGCGCTACAGGGGTTAGCACAGATACGCAGTATTTT TRBD1 TRBJ2-3 few TRBV30
CAWNWDRGAGGYTF TGTGCCTGGAACTGGGACCGCGGCGCGGGTGGCTACACCTTC NA TRBJ1-2 NA TRBV30
CASSFMTETQYF TGTGCCAGCAGTTTCATGACCGAAACGCAGTATTTT NA TRBJ2-3 NA TRBV28
CSVIRDSVNEQFF TGCAGCGTGATCCGGGACTCCGTCAATGAGCAGTTCTTC NA TRBJ2-1 few TRBV29-1
CAWATSGRTYNEQFF TGTGCCTGGGCTACTAGCGGGAGGACCTACAATGAGCAGTTCTTC TRBD2 TRBJ2-1 NA TRBV30
CASSQDSSAGTFYEQYF TGTGCCAGCAGCCAAGACTCGTCGGCGGGAACCTTCTACGAGCAGTACTTC NA TRBJ2-7 NA TRBV4-2
CSVVSRFQETQYF TGCAGCGTTGTTTCGCGTTTTCAAGAGACCCAGTACTTC NA TRBJ2-5 few TRBV29-1
CASSGTPAYEQYF TGTGCCAGCTCGGGGACACCCGCCTACGAGCAGTACTTC NA TRBJ2-7 few TRBV6-6
CASSFGQSNQPQHF TGTGCCAGCAGTTTCGGACAGAGCAATCAGCCCCAGCATTTT NA TRBJ1-5 few TRBV6-6
CAWSRQGGWADTQYF TGTGCCTGGAGCCGACAGGGAGGTTGGGCAGATACGCAGTATTTT NA TRBJ2-3 NA TRBV30
CSVEGDTNEQYF TGCAGCGTTGAAGGAGATACGAACGAGCAGTACTTC NA TRBJ2-7 NA TRBV29-1
CAWRIAGAGGYTF TGTGCCTGGAGAATAGCGGGGGCCGGAGGCTACACCTTC NA TRBJ1-2 NA TRBV30
CASSSRPNTGELFF TGTGCCAGCAGCTCTCGGCCGAACACCGGGGAGCTGTTTTTT NA TRBJ2-2 NA TRBV7-8
CASSPRTSGSYNEQFF TGTGCCAGCAGCCCCCGGACTAGCGGGTCCTACAATGAGCAGTTCTTC TRBD2 TRBJ2-1 NA TRBV7-8
CASSTWVQEKLFF TGTGCCAGCTCTACTTGGGTTCAAGAAAAACTGTTTTTT NA TRBJ1-4 NA TRBV27
CASSLPGNEQFF TGTGCCAGCAGCTTACCAGGCAATGAGCAGTTCTTC NA TRBJ2-1 once TRBV7-9
CSAHQEKLFF TGCAGTGCCCACCAAGAAAAACTGTTTTTT NA TRBJ1-4 NA TRBV20-1
CSVELAGYEQYF TGCAGCGTTGAGCTAGCGGGGTACGAGCAGTACTTC TRBD2 TRBJ2-7 NA TRBV29-1
CASSLTQGGEQYF TGTGCCAGCAGCTTAACGCAGGGAGGCGAGCAGTACTTC NA TRBJ2-7 NA TRBV7-9
CASSVGGVRETQYF TGTGCCAGCAGCGTAGGGGGAGTGAGAGAGACCCAGTACTTC NA TRBJ2-5 few TRBV9
CASSRDGSYGYTF TGCGCCAGCAGCCGGGACGGATCCTATGGCTACACCTTC NA TRBJ1-2 NA TRBV5-1
CAWTLFEGPAETQYF TGTGCCTGGACACTGTTTGAGGGGCCCGCAGAGACCCAGTACTTC NA TRBJ2-5 few TRBV30
CSVGWGTGELFF TGCAGCGTTGGGTGGGGGACCGGGGAGCTGTTTTTT NA TRBJ2-2 NA TRBV29-1
CAWSVRGPYEQYF TGTGCCTGGAGTGTAAGGGGCCCCTACGAGCAGTACTTC NA TRBJ2-7 NA TRBV30
CASNQGGTEAFF TGTGCCAGCAACCAGGGTGGGACTGAAGCTTTCTTT NA TRBJ1-1 NA TRBV11-2
CSVTGGNTEAFF TGCAGCGTAACAGGGGGGAACACTGAAGCTTTCTTT TRBD1 TRBJ1-1 NA TRBV29-1
CASSSIRDSYNEQFF TGTGCCAGCAGCAGCATAAGAGACTCCTACAATGAGCAGTTCTTC NA TRBJ2-1 NA TRBV5-5
CASSQGTGGLGKNIQYF TGTGCCAGCAGCCAGGGAACAGGGGGCTTGGGCAAAAACATTCAGTACTTC TRBD1 TRBJ2-4 NA TRBV28
CASSSKDRGGYTF TGTGCCAGCAGCTCAAAAGACAGGGGCGGCTACACCTTC TRBD1 TRBJ1-2 NA TRBV11-2
CAIRGDSSYEQYF TGTGCCATCCGGGGGGACAGTTCGTACGAGCAGTACTTC NA TRBJ2-7 NA TRBV10-3
CAWSVPGGGYNEQFF TGTGCCTGGAGTGTACCGGGAGGGGGATACAATGAGCAGTTCTTC TRBD2 TRBJ2-1 NA TRBV30
CASSHTNTIYF TGTGCCAGCAGCCACACAAACACCATATATTTT NA TRBJ1-3 NA TRBV7-6
CASSLGLGSYEQYF TGTGCCAGCAGCTTAGGGTTGGGAAGCTACGAGCAGTACTTC NA TRBJ2-7 NA TRBV11-2
CASSFAPGLAGDTQYF TGTGCCAGCAGCTTTGCACCCGGACTAGCAGGAGATACGCAGTATTTT TRBD2 TRBJ2-3 few TRBV7-2
CASNVDRGSSGANVLTF TGTGCCAGCAACGTAGACAGGGGATCATCTGGGGCCAACGTCCTGACTTTC TRBD1 TRBJ2-6 NA TRBV28
CASSSGGLGNQPQHF TGTGCCAGCAGTTCAGGGGGCTTGGGCAATCAGCCCCAGCATTTT TRBD1 TRBJ1-5 few TRBV2
CASTSGGLYNEQFF TGTGCCAGCACCTCGGGAGGGCTCTACAATGAGCAGTTCTTC TRBD2 TRBJ2-1 few TRBV28
CQTEETQYF TGCCAGACGGAGGAGACCCAGTACTTC NA TRBJ2-5 NA TRBV29-1
CSVAVETQYF TGCAGCGTTGCAGTTGAGACCCAGTACTTC NA TRBJ2-5 few TRBV29-1